Sequencing of this T cell receptor beta chain was carried out in a study of T cell repertoires in cytomegalovirus infection. About the study: Through public TCR beta signatures, both CMV infection and matching HLA type were indicated.

TCRdb reprocessed the reads via MiXCR and lists one record per CDR3 protein. The sample consists of roughly 310,000 distinct CDR3 sequences, roughly 16% of them appearing once. V lost 3 bases, J lost 5 bases, and 16 bases lay in between. The CDR3 length is 14 residues. In germline, CDR1 is DFQATT, CDR2 SNEGSKA (reference sequence). This clonotype occurred many times. Antigen: not known. Findings and limits, study-wide: The response measured ex vivo was dominated by TCR beta clonotypes (HLA-C-restricted and CMV-specific).

The clonotype comes from a human donor in good health (CMV status not recorded). Some clones in this sample may be carry-over from other donors' samples. The gene calls are TRBV20-1 and TRBJ2-5; D tentatively fits TRBD1 or TRBD2 (5 bases each). Sequenced material: PBMCs. CDR3 nucleotides: TGCAGTGCTAGTTCCCCCGGGGCGGTGGAGACCCAGTACTTC. It translates to CSASSPGAVETQYF.